This T cell receptor beta chain originates from a study of blood T cells in healthy people across ages (dated by TCRdb to 2014 to 2015). About the study as a whole: In model experiments, template switching captured roughly one uniquely barcoded TCR beta cDNA molecule for every two T cells. The study measured age-related changes in TCR beta repertoire diversity using deep sequencing normalized with unique cDNA molecular identifiers. The donors were split into four age groups: young (average 16 years), middle-aged (over 35), aged (about 62) and long-lived (about 74). Donors of different ages were randomly distributed across sequencing lanes to avoid experimental bias. For two donors (one aged 18 to 30 and one aged 80 or older), the study analyzed two additional independent replicas of 1 million unique cDNA reads from the same blood draw.

This clonotype occurred a few times. It lacks a known antigen. It has no much larger one-base neighbor in the sample; base qualities were not kept. Points the paper makes about the study in general: Compared with the aged group, the long-lived group had more naive CD4+ T cells, fewer expanded clones and increased TCR diversity, a pattern suggesting age selection. Estimates of total diversity based on one million sequenced T cells were regarded as lower bounds and as underestimates. Observed TCR beta diversity correlated strongly with the percentage of naive T cells measured by flow cytometry. Because donor CMV infection status was unknown, age-related changes in expanded clonotypes were potentially confounded. Observed TCR beta diversity per million T cells fell roughly linearly with age, and a significant reduction was already apparent by age about 36. Because profiling used bulk unsorted PBMCs, naive and antigen-experienced compartments could not be compared conclusively.

Library creation used 5' RACE. Sequencer: Illumina HiSeq 2500. The second PCR ran for roughly 7 to 11 cycles and used a J-beta primer mix along with a sample-barcoded 5' primer. A template-switch 5' adaptor carrying 12 random nucleotides introduced a unique molecular identifier onto each TCR beta cDNA molecule. Each sample yielded at least 2.5 million CDR3-containing paired-end reads. The Mint cDNA synthesis kit, primed by a TRBC-specific oligonucleotide, was used to synthesize first-strand cDNA from all RNA. Following uracil-DNA glycosylase treatment, all cDNA underwent a first 18-cycle PCR with the universal primers M1SS and BC2_uni_R. As for the original processing: Each sample was normalized by randomly selecting 1 million high-quality reads, each carrying a distinct molecular identifier. Instead of being binned into consensus sequences, reads with shared molecular identifiers were discarded. MiTCR, set to a Q25 quality threshold and the strictest error-elimination algorithm, was used for CDR3 identification, clonotype clustering and error correction. A nonparametric unseen species model with Euler transformation was used to estimate a lower bound on total TCR beta diversity. TCRdb applied fastp at Q25 and MiXCR to the public reads, then kept only in-frame beta chains. Merged by CDR3 protein, the rows form single entries marked with the most common genes and DNA. The V and J calls come from TCRdb's annotation, not from the publication. The sample records approximately 770,000 distinct CDR3 sequences, nearly 60% of which are singletons. Clones ranked in the top ten supply approximately 21% of the sample.

Trimming takes 5 bases from V and 4 bases from J, and the germline ends sit 17 bases apart. The CDR3 holds 15 amino acids from the cysteine to the phenylalanine. Only the CDR3 DNA is retained, 45 bases long and in frame from the first base. CDR1 is given as SEHNR and CDR2 as FQNEAQ, both from the germline V gene (reference sequence). Systemically healthy Caucasian individuals from Russia, 39 in total and aged about 6 to 95 years, were included as donors. Each donor gave approximately 9.3 milliliters of peripheral blood, collected into EDTA-treated Vacutainer tubes. Ficoll-Paque density-gradient centrifugation was used to isolate PBMCs, with at least 6.5 million per sample. Total RNA, at least 5 micrograms per sample, was extracted from PBMCs with Trizol reagent. The percentages of naive CD45RAhigh/CD27high T cells were determined by flow cytometry on a PBMC aliquot from every donor.

This receptor was obtained from a man aged 30-40 years in good health. The source material was blood. The chain is encoded by TRBV7-9 joined to TRBJ2-5; the D gene is possibly TRBD1, with 6 bases matching. The DNA reads as follows: TGTGCCAGCAGCATCGGGACAACCTTTGGAGAGACCCAGTACTTC. It translates as CASSIGTTFGETQYF.